This TCR beta chain emerged from a study of T-cell reconstitution after alpha-beta-depleted transplantation in children. General study findings and limits: Surviving thymic progenitors and recipient T cells were the source of high TCRbeta diversity at day 60 in some patients. Newly produced T cells mostly provided counts and TCRbeta diversity after one year, as hyperexpanded clones declined.

The CDR3 has 13 residues. Germline-derived CDR1 and CDR2 are SGHTA and FQGTGA. The junction had 6 bases not matched to a gene; V was cut back by 4 bases and J by 7 bases. Unique molecular identifiers tagged the TCRbeta library. Each CDR3 protein gets one entry after TCRdb re-called the PCR reads with MiXCR. The profile shows 200,000 to 300,000 distinct CDR3 sequences, 25% of them singletons. A word on this clonotype: Antigen: not known.

The receptor's source is a girl aged 2-9 years with Fanconi anemia, due to receive a stem cell transplant. The source was PBMCs, collected before TCRalphabeta/CD19-depleted stem cell transplant. The V gene is TRBV7-3, the J gene TRBJ1-2; 7 nucleotides agree with TRBD1. CDR3 DNA sequence: TGTGCCAGCAGCTCAACAGGGGATGGTGGCTACACCTTC. This translates into CASSSTGDGGYTF.